The sequence of this T cell receptor beta chain was determined in a study of CD8 T cells in Susac syndrome. cDNA came from roughly 0.5 to 1 ug RNA primed by random hexamers. One entry per CDR3 protein, called by TCRdb with MiXCR from the immunoSEQ multiplex PCR reads. The table shows some 140,000 distinct CDR3 sequences, with more than 85% occurring only once. The CDR3 runs to 13 residues. Losses at the gene ends were 11 bases for V and 3 bases for J; bases not matched to a gene: 9. CDR1 SEHNR and CDR2 FQNEAQ come from the germline V gene (reference sequence). Sequencing was done on a sample of CD8+ T cells from PBMCs. The origin of this receptor is a human donor with Susac syndrome. The genes are TRBV7-9 and TRBJ1-1, with 7 positions matching TRBD1. CDR3 nucleotides: TGTGCCGGTAGACGACAGGGAGACACTGAAGCTTTCTTT. Amino acid sequence: CAGRRQGDTEAFF.